A selection of T cell receptor beta chains follows, all from one sample in a study of blood T cell repertoires in COVID-19. Sequencing used immunoSEQ multiplex PCR; TCRdb keeps in-frame clones, though not all of them. Counted here are 150,000 to 200,000 clones, 75% to 90% occurring once; the ten biggest clones make up 2% to 2.5%. Sequencing was performed on peripheral blood. Receptors originate from a man between 70 and 80 years old with active or convalescent COVID-19. CDR3s include the opening cysteine and the closing phenylalanine or tryptophan. D genes are given only for firm matches. Some rows mark clone size as missing; the rest say once, few, many or name a class of expanded clone.

J: TRBJ2-2; D: NA; V: TRBV29-1; size: NA; DNA: TGCAGCGTAGTGAAAAGCTCGAACACCGGGGAGCTGTTTTTT; CDR3: CSVVKSSNTGELFF
J: TRBJ1-3; D: TRBD1; V: TRBV12-5; size: NA; DNA: TGTGCTAGTGGTTTGGTACCATCCTGGCACTTTACAGGGGCTGGAAACACCATATATTTT; CDR3: CASGLVPSWHFTGAGNTIYF
J: TRBJ2-3; D: NA; V: TRBV7-8; size: NA; DNA: TGTGCCAGCAGCTTATTCCCGACTAGTGGTCCGTATTTT; CDR3: CASSLFPTSGPYF
J: TRBJ1-6; D: TRBD1; V: TRBV5-4; size: NA; DNA: TGTGCCAGCAGCTTAGGATCCGGGACAGCACTTTCACCCCTCCACTTT; CDR3: CASSLGSGTALSPLHF
J: TRBJ2-1; D: NA; V: TRBV6-6; size: once; DNA: TGTGCCAGCAGCAACACTTTGTCGGAGGGCTTCTTGTTCTTC; CDR3: CASSNTLSEGFLFF
J: TRBJ2-1; D: TRBD2; V: TRBV29-1; size: NA; DNA: TGCAGCGTGGGGACTAGCTACCACAATGAGCAGTTCTTC; CDR3: CSVGTSYHNEQFF
J: TRBJ1-1; D: NA; V: TRBV6-4; size: NA; DNA: TGTGCCAGCAGTGACCGAGGTGGTGAAGCTTTCTTT; CDR3: CASSDRGGEAFF
J: TRBJ1-1; D: TRBD1; V: TRBV6-2/TRBV6-3; size: few; DNA: TGTGCCAGCAGTTACTCACGGACAGGGGACGGAGCTTTCTTT; CDR3: CASSYSRTGDGAFF
J: TRBJ1-2; D: NA; V: TRBV7-9; size: NA; DNA: TGTGCCAGCAGCTTAGACCCCGGGACAATCTTGGACTATGGCTACACCTTC; CDR3: CASSLDPGTILDYGYTF
J: TRBJ1-2; D: NA; V: TRBV5-1; size: NA; DNA: TGCGCCAGCAGCTTGGGAGGACAGCCCAACTATGGCTACACCTTC; CDR3: CASSLGGQPNYGYTF
J: TRBJ2-5; D: TRBD1; V: TRBV6-6; size: NA; DNA: TGTGCCAGCAGTTACACGGACAGGGGCCAAGTCTACTTC; CDR3: CASSYTDRGQVYF
J: TRBJ1-5; D: NA; V: TRBV6-2/TRBV6-3; size: NA; DNA: TGTGCCAGCAGTTATAGTCAGGGCTTCGCTAAGATCGGTCGTCAGCCCCAGCATTTT; CDR3: CASSYSQGFAKIGRQPQHF
J: TRBJ2-2; D: TRBD2; V: TRBV7-2; size: once; DNA: TGTGCCAGCAGCTTCGGACTAGCGTGGGGCGGGGAGCTGTTTTTT; CDR3: CASSFGLAWGGELFF
J: TRBJ2-5; D: NA; V: TRBV27; size: NA; DNA: TGTGCCAGCAGGCCCGTTGCGTTCCAAGAGACCCAGTACTTC; CDR3: CASRPVAFQETQYF
J: TRBJ2-3; D: NA; V: TRBV5-1; size: NA; DNA: TGCGCCAGCAGCTTGGTAGGCGGGAACACAGATACGCAGTATTTT; CDR3: CASSLVGGNTDTQYF
J: TRBJ1-6; D: NA; V: TRBV3-1/TRBV3-2; size: NA; DNA: TGTGCCAGCCGGCTGGACAGAACTTATAATTCACCCCTCCACTTT; CDR3: CASRLDRTYNSPLHF
J: TRBJ2-1; D: TRBD2; V: TRBV15; size: NA; DNA: TGTGCCACCAGCAGAGGATCTAGCGGGGGCTACAATGAGCAGTTCTTC; CDR3: CATSRGSSGGYNEQFF
J: TRBJ2-1; D: NA; V: TRBV6-4; size: NA; DNA: TGTGCCGCCAGATTTAGCGGAACCTACAATGAGCAGTTCTTC; CDR3: CAARFSGTYNEQFF
J: TRBJ2-1; D: TRBD1; V: TRBV5-5; size: NA; DNA: TGTGCCAGCAGCGCCCCCCCGGGACAGGCTTACAATGAGCAGTTCTTC; CDR3: CASSAPPGQAYNEQFF
J: TRBJ1-1; D: NA; V: TRBV2; size: NA; DNA: TGTGCCAGCAGTGTAGACAGAGTGAACACTGAAGCTTTCTTT; CDR3: CASSVDRVNTEAFF
J: TRBJ2-3; D: NA; V: TRBV6-2/TRBV6-3; size: few; DNA: TGTGCCAGCAGTTACTCGGGCAGGGCAGATACGCAGTATTTT; CDR3: CASSYSGRADTQYF
J: TRBJ1-6; D: NA; V: TRBV6-5; size: NA; DNA: TGTGCCAGCAGCGCGGCTTTTAATTCACCCCTCCACTTT; CDR3: CASSAAFNSPLHF
J: TRBJ1-1; D: NA; V: TRBV27; size: NA; DNA: TGTGCCAGCAGCTCGGGGAACACTGAAGCTTTCTTT; CDR3: CASSSGNTEAFF
J: TRBJ2-1; D: NA; V: TRBV28; size: NA; DNA: TGTGCCAGCAATTTCGGGGGTAGGTCCTACAATGAGCAGTTCTTC; CDR3: CASNFGGRSYNEQFF
J: TRBJ2-3; D: NA; V: TRBV6-5; size: NA; DNA: TGTGCCAGCAGGTCAGCAGATACGCAGTATTTT; CDR3: CASRSADTQYF
J: TRBJ1-1; D: TRBD1; V: TRBV7-8; size: NA; DNA: TGTGCCAGCAGCGTGGACAGGGTTAACACTGAAGCTTTCTTT; CDR3: CASSVDRVNTEAFF
J: TRBJ2-2; D: NA; V: TRBV24-1; size: NA; DNA: TGTGCCACCAGTGGTCACCCGGCCGGGGAGCTGTTTTTT; CDR3: CATSGHPAGELFF
J: TRBJ1-1; D: NA; V: TRBV19; size: NA; DNA: TGTGCCAGTAGTTCCTACACTGAAGCTTTCTTT; CDR3: CASSSYTEAFF
J: TRBJ1-6; D: NA; V: TRBV11-2; size: NA; DNA: TGTGCCAGCAGCTTAGCTGGGAGGAGAGTTAATTCACCCCTCCACTTT; CDR3: CASSLAGRRVNSPLHF
J: TRBJ1-1; D: NA; V: TRBV4-1; size: NA; DNA: TGCGCCAGCAGCCAGGGAGAGGGGAGGGTGAACACTGAAGCTTTCTTT; CDR3: CASSQGEGRVNTEAFF
J: TRBJ2-7; D: NA; V: TRBV7-2; size: NA; DNA: TGTGCCAGCAGCTTAAGTCGTCAGGGAAGCTTCTATAGCTACGAGCAGTACTTC; CDR3: CASSLSRQGSFYSYEQYF
J: TRBJ1-2; D: NA; V: TRBV5-8; size: NA; DNA: TGTGCCAGCAGCCCGTTTGGGAGAGATCGTAACTATGGCTACACCTTC; CDR3: CASSPFGRDRNYGYTF
J: TRBJ2-5; D: TRBD2; V: TRBV19; size: NA; DNA: TGTGCCAGTAGTATCCTCCCTCGGCTAGCGGGGGGGCAAGAGACCCAGTACTTC; CDR3: CASSILPRLAGGQETQYF
J: TRBJ2-7; D: NA; V: TRBV5-1; size: NA; DNA: TGCGCCAGCAGCCAGGACTCCTACGAGCAGTACTTC; CDR3: CASSQDSYEQYF
J: TRBJ2-7; D: NA; V: TRBV30; size: NA; DNA: TGTGCCTGGAGTGCAGGAATCCCGAGGACACAAACCTACGAGCAGTACTTC; CDR3: CAWSAGIPRTQTYEQYF
J: TRBJ1-2; D: NA; V: TRBV30; size: NA; DNA: TGTGCCTGGAGTTCGTCAGGCCGTGGCTACACCTTC; CDR3: CAWSSSGRGYTF
J: TRBJ1-2; D: NA; V: TRBV6-1; size: NA; DNA: TGTGCCAGCAGTGACAGGGGTGATGGCTACACCTTC; CDR3: CASSDRGDGYTF
J: TRBJ2-7; D: NA; V: TRBV5-6; size: NA; DNA: TGTGCCAGCAGCTTAGCCGGCGGCTCTGAGCAGTACTTC; CDR3: CASSLAGGSEQYF
J: TRBJ2-7; D: TRBD1; V: TRBV28; size: NA; DNA: TGTGCCAGCAGCTCTCCCACCAGGGGGCTTCAGAACGAGCAGTACTTC; CDR3: CASSSPTRGLQNEQYF
J: TRBJ2-7; D: NA; V: TRBV14; size: NA; DNA: TGTGCCAGCAGCCAAGATCTCACATCCTACGAGCAGTACTTC; CDR3: CASSQDLTSYEQYF
J: TRBJ1-5; D: TRBD1; V: TRBV6-5; size: NA; DNA: TGTGCCAGCAACCCCGGGACAGGGGCGAATCAGCCCCAGCATTTT; CDR3: CASNPGTGANQPQHF
J: TRBJ2-3; D: TRBD2; V: TRBV11-2; size: NA; DNA: TGTGCCAGCAGCTTCGGGGGGTCAACAGATACGCAGTATTTT; CDR3: CASSFGGSTDTQYF
J: TRBJ2-7; D: TRBD2; V: TRBV6-5; size: NA; DNA: TGTGCCAGCAGTTGGGTAGCGGGAGTGAGCGAGCAGTACTTC; CDR3: CASSWVAGVSEQYF